This T cell receptor beta chain derives from a study of CD8 T cells in Susac syndrome. After extraction with the RNeasy kit, about 0.5 to 1 ug of the RNA was reverse transcribed using random hexamers. A multiplex approach, immunoSEQ multiplex PCR, amplified TCR beta CDR3 across 54 Vbeta and 13 Jbeta. TCRdb redid the calling of the immunoSEQ multiplex PCR reads with MiXCR, one entry per CDR3 protein. There are about 180,000 distinct CDR3 sequences in the sample; around 95% occur only once, and 0.093% lies in the top ten. The CDR3 runs 15 residues. Trimming cost V 3 bases and J 0 bases; bases outside gene matches: 2. The V gene's germline CDR1 is SGDLS and CDR2 YYNGEE. Sequencing of TCR beta was performed on blood CD8+ T cells and on blood CD4+ T cells. Relapsing-remitting disease, either stable or active, was present in the multiple sclerosis controls, who were treatment-naive patients.

The sequenced material came from CD4+ T cells from PBMCs. The chain carries TRBV9 and TRBJ2-3, with 9 bases aligning to TRBD1. The TCR originated in a human donor with multiple sclerosis. The CDR3 DNA reads as TGTGCCAGCAGCGCCGGGACAGGGAGCACAGATACGCAGTATTTT. This sequence encodes CASSAGTGSTDTQYF.